In its sample, the clone carrying this TCR beta chain was seen many times. Its antigen is currently unknown. Germline-derived CDR1 and CDR2 are MDHEN and SYDVKM. The CDR3 sequence is 14 residues long. V was pared by 6 bases and J by 6 bases, with 8 bases of the junction left unmatched. 5'RACE employing 10-nucleotide random UMIs yielded the cDNA. Sequencing runs each generated in excess of 160 million TCR-beta sequences derived from 15-18 subjects. TCRdb called the 5' RACE reads again in MiXCR, with one record for every CDR3 protein. The sample records 25,000 to 35,000 distinct CDR3 sequences, roughly 12% being singletons. The data are from a study of neurological immune-mediated disorders. Study results and caveats: TCR clonal expansion peaked in HTLV-1-associated myelopathy patients and was lowest in multiple sclerosis patients.

Material for sequencing was PBMCs. The V gene is TRBV28, the J gene TRBJ2-5, with 9 positions matching TRBD1. The sequence derives from a man aged 60 to 69 in good health. CDR3 protein: CASRLTGGGQTQYF. DNA of the CDR3: TGTGCCAGCAGATTAACAGGGGGCGGCCAGACCCAGTACTTC.